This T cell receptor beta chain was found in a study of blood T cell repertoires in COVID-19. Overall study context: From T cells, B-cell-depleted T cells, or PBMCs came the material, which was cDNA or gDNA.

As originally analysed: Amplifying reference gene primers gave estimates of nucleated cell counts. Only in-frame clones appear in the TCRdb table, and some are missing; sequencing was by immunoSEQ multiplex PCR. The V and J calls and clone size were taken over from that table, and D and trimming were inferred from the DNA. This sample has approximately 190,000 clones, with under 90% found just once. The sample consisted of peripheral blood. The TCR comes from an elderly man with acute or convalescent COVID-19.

CDR3 sequence: CAIRPSQGETYEQYF. The DNA for the CDR3 is TGTGCCATCAGACCTAGCCAGGGGGAAACCTACGAGCAGTACTTC. The chain couples TRBV10-3 to TRBJ2-7, with 7 bases aligning to TRBD1. V lost 6 bases to trimming and J lost 2 bases; unmatched junction nucleotides: 10. The CDR3 spans 15 residues. CDR1 and CDR2 (germline): ENHRY, SYGVKD.